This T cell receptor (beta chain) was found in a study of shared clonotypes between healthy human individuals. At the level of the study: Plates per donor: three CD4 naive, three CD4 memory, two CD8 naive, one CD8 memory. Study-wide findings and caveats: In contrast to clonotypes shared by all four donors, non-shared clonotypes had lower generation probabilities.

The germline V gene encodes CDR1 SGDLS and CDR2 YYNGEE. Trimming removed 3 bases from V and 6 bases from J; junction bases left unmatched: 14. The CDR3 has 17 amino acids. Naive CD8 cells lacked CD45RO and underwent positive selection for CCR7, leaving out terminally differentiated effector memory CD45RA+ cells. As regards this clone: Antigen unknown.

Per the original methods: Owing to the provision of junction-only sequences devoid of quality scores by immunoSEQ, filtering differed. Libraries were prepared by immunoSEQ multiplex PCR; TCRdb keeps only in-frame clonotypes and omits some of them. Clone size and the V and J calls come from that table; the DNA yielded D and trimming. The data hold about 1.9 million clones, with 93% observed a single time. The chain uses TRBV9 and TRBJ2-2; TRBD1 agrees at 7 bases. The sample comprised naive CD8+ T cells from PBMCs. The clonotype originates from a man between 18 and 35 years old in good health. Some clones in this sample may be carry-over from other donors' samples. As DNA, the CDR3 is TGTGCCAGCAGCGCCCATGACAGGGCAAAGCCGGCCGGGGAGCTGTTTTTT. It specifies CASSAHDRAKPAGELFF.